These T cell receptor beta chains were read from a single sample in a study of naive and memory T cell subsets. MiXCR was run by TCRdb on the UMI-ligation and nested PCR reads, yielding one entry per CDR3 protein. The table includes approximately 22,000 distinct CDR3 sequences, 5.5% to 7.5% detected once. The sequenced sample was skin, obtained from a tuberculin skin test site. The receptors originated from an adult in good health. CDR3s include the opening cysteine and the closing phenylalanine or tryptophan. A D gene is named only where the DNA matches it firmly. For some rows the clone size is stated as once, few or many, or as a class when expanded; others skip it.

j_gene	d_gene	abundance	v_gene	CDR3aa	CDR3nt
TRBJ1-6	TRBD1	many	TRBV9	CASSPGQGRNSPLHF	TGTGCCAGCAGCCCGGGACAGGGGCGGAATTCACCCCTCCACTTT
TRBJ1-4	TRBD1	many	TRBV19	CATAGQGYEKLFF	TGTGCCACCGCGGGACAGGGGTATGAAAAACTGTTTTTT
TRBJ2-5	.	many	TRBV6-6	CASKQDSGETQYF	TGTGCCAGCAAACAGGACTCGGGAGAGACCCAGTACTTC
TRBJ2-2	.	many	TRBV4-2	CASSQASPSITGELFF	TGTGCCAGCAGCCAAGCAAGCCCTAGCATTACCGGGGAGCTGTTTTTT
TRBJ2-7	.	many	TRBV7-2	CASSLTADSYEQYF	TGTGCCAGCAGCTTAACAGCCGACTCCTACGAGCAGTACTTC
TRBJ1-3	.	many	TRBV15	CATSRSGSSGDFGNTIYF	TGTGCCACCAGCAGATCCGGTTCTTCAGGAGACTTTGGAAACACCATATATTTT
TRBJ2-1	.	many	TRBV7-9	CASSLGDYEQFF	TGTGCCAGCAGCTTAGGCGACTATGAGCAGTTCTTC
TRBJ2-1	TRBD2	many	TRBV28	CASRLPGLAGTWEQFF	TGTGCCAGCAGACTTCCGGGACTAGCGGGAACGTGGGAGCAGTTCTTC
TRBJ2-3	.	many	TRBV7-8	CASSSSLSTDTQYF	TGTGCCAGCAGCTCTAGCTTAAGCACAGATACGCAGTATTTT
TRBJ2-2	TRBD1	many	TRBV7-2	CASSLTGGRSGELFF	TGTGCCAGCAGCTTGACAGGGGGCCGGTCCGGGGAGCTGTTTTTT
TRBJ2-7	TRBD2	.	TRBV28	CASSSNRLALPYEQYF	TGTGCCAGCAGCTCCAACCGACTAGCGCTCCCTTACGAGCAGTACTTC
TRBJ2-1	TRBD2	many	TRBV7-9	CASSWGLAGAGRNEQFF	TGTGCCAGCAGCTGGGGACTAGCGGGAGCGGGACGGAATGAGCAGTTCTTC
TRBJ1-6	TRBD1	many	TRBV7-2	CASSLRQGRSNSPLHF	TGTGCCAGCAGCTTAAGACAGGGGAGGTCAAATTCACCCCTCCACTTT
TRBJ1-2	.	many	TRBV9	CASSVEGAANYGYTF	TGTGCCAGCAGCGTAGAAGGGGCAGCTAACTATGGCTACACCTTC
TRBJ2-5	TRBD2	many	TRBV6-2/TRBV6-3	CASRLAGKSETQYF	TGTGCCAGTAGACTAGCGGGAAAATCGGAGACCCAGTACTTC
TRBJ1-1	.	many	TRBV7-2	CASTPGVMNTEAFF	TGTGCCAGCACCCCGGGGGTGATGAACACTGAAGCTTTCTTT
TRBJ1-6	.	.	TRBV28	CASSFAGNSYNSPLHF	TGTGCCAGCAGTTTCGCCGGGAACTCCTATAATTCACCCCTCCACTTT
TRBJ1-1	.	many	TRBV20-1	CSARDLNRRIMNTEAFF	TGCAGTGCTAGAGATCTGAACAGACGGATTATGAACACTGAAGCTTTCTTT
TRBJ1-2	TRBD1	many	TRBV12-3/TRBV12-4	CASRRQGGFYGYTF	TGTGCCAGCAGGAGGCAGGGGGGATTTTATGGCTACACCTTC
TRBJ2-2	.	.	TRBV20-1	CSARGVGRRTGELFF	TGCAGTGCCAGAGGAGTCGGGAGACGGACCGGGGAGCTGTTTTTT
TRBJ1-5	.	many	TRBV4-2	CASSQDLPLAQHF	TGTGCCAGCAGCCAAGACCTTCCTTTGGCCCAGCATTTT
TRBJ2-7	.	.	TRBV2	CASSGDIAYEQYF	TGTGCCAGCAGCGGTGACATTGCCTACGAGCAGTACTTC
TRBJ2-7	TRBD2	many	TRBV29-1	CSARLAGATEYF	TGCAGCGCGAGACTAGCGGGAGCTACAGAGTACTTC
TRBJ1-1	.	many	TRBV29-1	CSVLGGEGGRRAFF	TGCAGCGTGTTGGGGGGCGAGGGCGGGAGGAGAGCTTTCTTT
TRBJ1-2	.	few	TRBV19	CASSDLGNGYTF	TGTGCCAGTAGTGACCTAGGGAATGGCTACACCTTC
TRBJ2-7	.	many	TRBV12-3/TRBV12-4	CASSPLPSREQYF	TGTGCCAGCAGCCCCCTCCCGTCCCGCGAGCAGTACTTC
TRBJ2-5	.	many	TRBV7-2	CASSLVGLAQETQYF	TGTGCCAGCAGCTTAGTCGGATTAGCGCAAGAGACCCAGTACTTC
TRBJ1-2	.	.	TRBV7-9	CASSLERMNGYTF	TGTGCCAGCAGCTTAGAGCGGATGAATGGCTACACCTTC
TRBJ2-6	TRBD1	many	TRBV2	CASGDSYSGANVLTF	TGTGCCAGTGGGGACAGCTACTCTGGGGCCAACGTCCTGACTTTC
TRBJ1-1	.	many	TRBV6-2/TRBV6-3	CASRNHRDMVEAFF	TGTGCCAGCAGAAACCACAGGGATATGGTTGAAGCTTTCTTT
TRBJ2-2	.	many	TRBV11-2	CASSPVDSSVTGELFF	TGTGCCAGCAGCCCCGTGGACTCCTCGGTCACCGGGGAGCTGTTTTTT
TRBJ2-1	.	.	TRBV5-1	CASSPRGERYSYNEQFF	TGCGCCAGCAGCCCGCGCGGGGAGCGATACTCCTACAATGAGCAGTTCTTC
TRBJ2-1	.	many	TRBV6-5	CASSYHPSSYNEQFF	TGTGCCAGCAGTTACCACCCCAGCTCCTACAATGAGCAGTTCTTC
TRBJ2-1	TRBD2	many	TRBV29-1	CSVELAGATQFF	TGCAGCGTTGAATTGGCGGGAGCGACGCAGTTCTTC
TRBJ2-1	TRBD1	many	TRBV3-1	CASSPPRTGAYNEQFF	TGTGCCAGCAGCCCCCCGCGGACAGGCGCCTACAATGAGCAGTTCTTC
TRBJ2-1	.	many	TRBV9	CASSPRESVWPYNEQFF	TGTGCCAGCAGCCCCCGAGAGTCTGTTTGGCCATACAATGAGCAGTTCTTC
TRBJ2-1	.	many	TRBV6-2/TRBV6-3	CASSYPPRGHEQFF	TGTGCCAGCAGTTACCCCCCTCGGGGGCATGAGCAGTTCTTC
TRBJ1-1	.	.	TRBV12-3/TRBV12-4	CASTRGDVSTEAFF	TGTGCCAGCACCCGAGGGGATGTTAGCACTGAAGCTTTCTTT
TRBJ2-7	.	.	TRBV7-2	CASSPGGQGSYEQYF	TGTGCCAGCAGCCCCGGAGGGCAGGGGAGCTACGAGCAGTACTTC
TRBJ2-7	TRBD1	many	TRBV6-5	CASSYSGQGNYEQYF	TGTGCCAGCAGTTACTCTGGACAGGGTAACTACGAGCAGTACTTC
TRBJ2-7	.	many	TRBV10-3	CAISESRWDSYEQYF	TGTGCCATCAGTGAGTCCCGTTGGGACTCCTACGAGCAGTACTTC
TRBJ2-1	TRBD2	.	TRBV19	CASSDLGLAGAGEQFF	TGTGCCAGTAGTGACCTCGGACTAGCGGGAGCTGGTGAGCAGTTCTTC
TRBJ2-2	TRBD2	many	TRBV7-3	CASSPTSGRTRLMDTGELFF	TGTGCCAGCAGCCCCACTAGCGGGAGAACCCGGTTAATGGACACCGGGGAGCTGTTTTTT
TRBJ2-7	.	many	TRBV12-3/TRBV12-4	CASRGPHHEQYF	TGTGCCAGCAGAGGGCCCCATCACGAGCAGTACTTC
TRBJ1-2	TRBD1	.	TRBV3-1	CASSPRGGSRNYGYTF	TGTGCCAGCAGCCCAAGAGGGGGCTCCCGTAACTATGGCTACACCTTC
TRBJ2-5	TRBD2	many	TRBV10-3	CAISESTSAETQYF	TGTGCCATCAGTGAATCGACTAGCGCTGAGACCCAGTACTTC
TRBJ2-1	.	many	TRBV6-2/TRBV6-3	CASSYWGGPYNEQFF	TGTGCCAGCAGTTATTGGGGGGGGCCCTACAATGAGCAGTTCTTC
TRBJ1-4	.	many	TRBV7-9	CASSLGVFRAGEKLFF	TGTGCCAGCAGCTTGGGGGTCTTCCGGGCGGGTGAAAAACTGTTTTTT
TRBJ2-1	TRBD2	.	TRBV7-9	CASSLRWREVHGSYNEQFF	TGTGCCAGCAGCTTACGGTGGCGGGAGGTCCACGGCTCCTACAATGAGCAGTTCTTC
TRBJ1-1	.	many	TRBV20-1	CSARDLRGVFF	TGCAGTGCTAGAGATCTAAGAGGCGTGTTCTTT
TRBJ2-1	TRBD2	many	TRBV7-8	CASSFVDRDYHNEQFF	TGTGCCAGCAGCTTCGTAGACCGGGACTACCACAATGAGCAGTTCTTC
TRBJ2-7	.	.	TRBV29-1	CSVPGRRSYEQYF	TGCAGCGTCCCTGGCAGACGCTCCTACGAGCAGTACTTC
TRBJ2-3	TRBD2	many	TRBV2	CASNPLAGVSDTQYF	TGTGCCAGCAACCCACTAGCGGGAGTTTCGGATACGCAGTATTTT
TRBJ2-3	.	many	TRBV9	CASSPRRSDTQYF	TGTGCCAGCAGTCCTCGTAGATCAGATACGCAGTATTTT
TRBJ1-5	.	few	TRBV24-1	CATSPGDSNQPQHF	TGTGCCACCAGTCCCGGGGATAGCAATCAGCCCCAGCATTTT